These 31 T cell receptor beta chains came from one sample sequenced in a study of T cell responses to AZD1222 COVID-19 vaccine. Generated by immunoSEQ multiplex PCR, the TCRdb table keeps only in-frame clones and is missing some. This sample has under 150,000 clones, with roughly nine tenths found just once. Material: peripheral blood, obtained 28 days after the second AZD1222 dose. Source of these receptors: an adult who received the AZD1222 COVID-19 vaccine.

The chain carries TRBV6-5 and TRBJ1-1, with D possibly being TRBD1 (5 bases). The CDR3 sequence is 15 residues long. CDR1 MNHEY and CDR2 SVGAGI come from the germline V gene. V lost 5 bases and J lost 3, with 16 bases in between. CDR3 in amino acids: CASSILLGGDTEAFF. Written as DNA, the CDR3 is TGTGCCAGCAGTATACTATTGGGGGGGGACACTGAAGCTTTCTTT.

The chain uses TRBV10-1 and TRBJ1-1; tentatively, D is TRBD1 (5 bases). The CDR3 is 13 amino acids. Germline CDR1 is WNHNN and CDR2 is SYGVQD (reference sequence). V was cut by 6 bases and J by 0 bases, with 8 bases left in between. The CDR3 is CASRPGVNTEAFF. The CDR3 DNA reads as TGCGCCAGCAGGCCGGGGGTGAACACTGAAGCTTTCTTT.

V usage is TRBV3-1 (or the pseudogene TRBV3-2) and J usage is TRBJ1-2, with TRBD1 matching over 9 bases. Germline trimming cut 2 bases from V and 5 bases from J; bases unmatched to any gene: 9. The CDR3 contains 16 residues. Germline CDR1 LGHDT, CDR2 YNNKEL (reference sequence). CDR3 coding DNA: TGTGCCAGCAGCCAAATCGAAACAGGGGGCTATTATGGCTACACCTTC. The encoded protein is CASSQIETGGYYGYTF.

CDR3 nucleotides: TGTGCCAGCAGCCAAGGTATTAGCTGGGCAGCCCACTATGGCTACACCTTC. It is translated as CASSQGISWAAHYGYTF. This rearrangement joins TRBV14 to TRBJ1-2, with D unresolved. The ends were cut back, 1 base at V and 3 bases at J, with 18 bases in the middle. Germline V gene sequence: CDR1 SGHDN, CDR2 FVKESK. The CDR3 consists of 17 residues.

A remark on this clone: Other nucleotide sequences from this sample produce the same CDR3. This chain connects TRBV19 to TRBJ1-1, with unresolved D. Trimming removed 0 bases at V and 1 base at J, with 6 bases between. Germline assignment: CDR1 LNHDA and CDR2 SQIVND (reference sequence). The CDR3 has 14 residues. The CDR3 sequence: CASSIDLGNTEAFF. The CDR3 nucleotides are TGTGCCAGTAGTATAGATCTAGGGAACACTGAAGCTTTCTTT.

The chain carries TRBV18 and TRBJ1-3; TRBD1 matches at 9 bases. CDR1 is KGHSH, CDR2 LQKENI, per germline. Trimming at V came to 6 bases and at J to 0 bases, leaving 6 bases not matched to a gene. This CDR3 has 16 residues. The CDR3 is CASSSGTGNSGNTIYF. CDR3 in DNA: TGTGCCAGCTCTTCCGGGACAGGGAACTCTGGAAACACCATATATTTT.

V gene TRBV19 combines with J gene TRBJ1-1; no clear D gene. The germline V gene encodes CDR1 LNHDA and CDR2 SQIVND (reference sequence). Trimming left V 5 bases short and J 0 bases short, with 7 bases between. The CDR3 is 13 amino acids. As DNA, the CDR3 is TGTGCCAGTAGTTCAGGTATGAACACTGAAGCTTTCTTT. Encoded protein: CASSSGMNTEAFF.

V usage is TRBV19 and J usage is TRBJ1-1; possibly TRBD1 for D (6 bases). The CDR3 runs to 15 residues. V lost 3 bases and J lost 5, with 16 bases in between. The germline V gene encodes CDR1 LNHDA and CDR2 SQIVND (reference sequence). CDR3 DNA sequence: TGTGCCAGTAGTATTACGACAGGATTTGGAACTGAAGCTTTCTTT. Protein sequence: CASSITTGFGTEAFF. Complete variable domain (other parts from reference TRBV19 and TRBJ1-1): DGGITQSPKYLFRKEGQNVTLSCEQNLNHDAMYWYRQDPGQGLRLIYYSQIVNDFQKGDIAEGYSVSREKKESFPLTVTSAQKNPTAFYLCASSITTGFGTEAFFGQGTRLTVV.

The CDR3 is CASSSGQGPDTQYF. The DNA of the CDR3 is TGTGCCAGCAGTTCCGGACAGGGACCAGATACGCAGTATTTT. The genes are TRBV27 and TRBJ2-3; 8 nucleotides agree with TRBD1. The CDR3 has 14 amino acids. CDR1 is MNHEY and CDR2 is SMNVEV in the germline V gene (reference sequence). The V and J ends lost 4 bases and 4 bases, in that order; junction bases with no gene match: 4.

The V call is TRBV12-5, the J call TRBJ2-3, with 11 positions matching TRBD2. The ends lost 6 bases at V and 2 bases at J; junction bases unmatched: 4. Germline V gene sequence: CDR1 LGHNT, CDR2 FRNRAP. The CDR3 covers 15 residues. CDR3 DNA: TGTGCTAGTGGCCCGGGACTAGCGGACACAGATACGCAGTATTTT. This gives the protein CASGPGLADTDTQYF.

CDR3 in amino acids: CASSQVGPWRGRLNEKLFF. The CDR3 DNA reads as TGCGCCAGCAGCCAAGTAGGCCCCTGGAGGGGGCGTCTAAATGAAAAACTGTTTTTT. The chain recombines TRBV4-3 with TRBJ1-4; 7 bases agree with TRBD1. J lost 5 bases, V lost 1 base, and 16 bases had no gene match. The germline CDR1 and CDR2 sequences are LGHNA and YSLEER. The CDR3 has 19 residues.

CDR3 coding DNA: TGTGCCAGCAGTATAAGAGGGACAGAATTTGCAGATACGCAGTATTTT. It translates to CASSIRGTEFADTQYF. The V and J genes are TRBV5-4 and TRBJ2-3; 7 bases map to TRBD1. Germline V gene data show CDR1 as SGHNT and CDR2 as YYREEE (reference sequence). Trimming took 5 bases from V and 4 from J; bases not matched to a gene: 13. This CDR3 is 16 amino acids long. The full variable domain, in which reference TRBV5-4 and TRBJ2-3 provide the parts outside the CDR3, is ETGVTQSPTHLIKTRGQQVTLRCSSQSGHNTVSWYQQALGQGPQFIFQYYREEENGRGNFPPRFSGLQFPNYSSELNVNALELDDSALYLCASSIRGTEFADTQYFGPGTRLTVL.

V usage is TRBV5-8 and J usage is TRBJ1-5; D may be TRBD1 (6 bases). Germline CDR1 and CDR2: SGHTS and YDEGEE. V lost 0 bases, J lost 2 bases, and 12 bases lay in between. The CDR3 runs 16 residues. The CDR3 loop reads CASSLGAGEGNQPQHF. The CDR3 DNA follows: TGTGCCAGCAGCTTGGGCGCAGGGGAGGGCAATCAGCCCCAGCATTTT.

This sequence joins TRBV15 and TRBJ1-2; D is uncertain. The CDR3 covers 15 residues. The V end lost 0 bases, the J end lost 0 bases, and 8 bases lay between the germline ends. CDR1 is LNHNV and CDR2 is YYDKDF in the germline V gene (reference sequence). The CDR3 sequence is CATSRDVGANYGYTF. In DNA form, the CDR3 reads TGTGCCACCAGCAGAGATGTCGGAGCTAACTATGGCTACACCTTC.

In this sample, this clone turned up a few times. The V and J genes are TRBV6-5 and TRBJ1-1; TRBD1 matches 7 bases. Germline V CDR1 and CDR2: MNHEY, SVGAGI. V shed 6 bases and J 3 bases; nucleotides not matched to a gene: 10. The length of the CDR3 is 15 residues. The CDR3 region is CASRSGTAKDTEAFF. CDR3 in DNA: TGTGCCAGCAGATCCGGGACAGCGAAGGACACTGAAGCTTTCTTT.

CDR3: CSVESGTNYGYTF. CDR3 in DNA: TGCAGCGTGGAGAGCGGGACTAACTATGGCTACACCTTC. The chain is built from TRBV29-1 and TRBJ1-2, with unresolved D. Germline lookup yields CDR1 SQVTM and CDR2 ANQGSEA. The germline V and J ends were trimmed by 6 bases and 0 bases, with 11 bases remaining between them. CDR3 length: 13 residues.

The V gene is TRBV30, the J gene TRBJ2-2; TRBD1 aligns across 8 bases. CDR3 length: 14 residues. Per germline, CDR1 GTSNPN and CDR2 SVGIG (reference sequence). With 4 bases clipped from V and 8 bases from J, the junction kept 9 bases outside the gene matches. The CDR3 loop is CAWNRAGGWGELFF. The CDR3 region has the DNA TGTGCCTGGAATAGGGCAGGGGGCTGGGGGGAGCTGTTTTTT.

The chain links TRBV11-2 to TRBJ1-1; D is undetermined. Trimming took 2 bases from V and 5 from J, leaving 21 bases between them. The germline gives CDR1 SGHAT, CDR2 FQNNGV. The CDR3 loop spans 17 amino acids. This chain's CDR3 is CASSLRGRLPSMTEAFF. Written as DNA, the CDR3 is TGTGCCAGCAGCTTAAGAGGGAGACTACCCTCGATGACTGAAGCTTTCTTT.

For this clone: Other DNA sequences from this sample encode an identical CDR3 as well. The rearrangement joins TRBV6-5 to TRBJ2-1, with 8 bases lining up with TRBD2. Germline loops: CDR1 MNHEY, CDR2 SVGAGI. CDR3 size: 12 residues. Losses at the gene ends were 6 bases for V and 8 bases for J; bases not matched to a gene: 3. The CDR3 reads CASSRGGDEQFF. DNA of the CDR3: TGTGCCAGCAGCCGGGGGGGCGATGAGCAGTTCTTC.

The J gene is TRBJ1-1, the V gene TRBV9; D is unresolved. The CDR3 is made up of 14 amino acids. Trimming shortened V by 4 bases and J by 1 base, and 11 bases separated the two germline ends. Germline assignment: CDR1 SGDLS and CDR2 YYNGEE. CDR3 nucleotides: TGTGCCAGCAGCCCAAATCCACAGAACACTGAAGCTTTCTTT. Its protein is CASSPNPQNTEAFF.

The chain employs TRBV5-4 and TRBJ1-3; D is undetermined. Trimming removed 0 bases at V and 0 bases at J, with 10 bases between. The CDR3 is 16 residues long. The germline CDR1 and CDR2 sequences are SGHNT and YYREEE (reference sequence). As DNA, the CDR3 is TGTGCCAGCAGCTTGGCCACAGAACCCTCTGGAAACACCATATATTTT. Translation gives CASSLATEPSGNTIYF. Full variable domain (rest looked up from reference TRBV5-4 and TRBJ1-3): ETGVTQSPTHLIKTRGQQVTLRCSSQSGHNTVSWYQQALGQGPQFIFQYYREEENGRGNFPPRFSGLQFPNYSSELNVNALELDDSALYLCASSLATEPSGNTIYFGEGSWLTVV.

CDR3 DNA sequence: TGTGCCAGCAGACCAACAGGGGGCCCTTTCTATGGCTACACCTTC. Protein product: CASRPTGGPFYGYTF. V gene TRBV6-5 combines with J gene TRBJ1-2; TRBD1 matches at 9 bases. The V and J ends lost 6 bases and 4 bases, in that order; junction bases with no gene match: 9. This CDR3 has 15 residues. Per the germline V gene, CDR1 is MNHEY and CDR2 is SVGAGI.

The chain recombines TRBV19 with TRBJ1-1; tentatively, D is TRBD1 (6 bases). The V end was cut by 2 bases, the J end by 1 base, with 11 bases between. This CDR3 has 15 residues. Per germline, CDR1 LNHDA and CDR2 SQIVND (reference sequence). The CDR3 reads CASSIRGGGNTEAFF. Here the CDR3 DNA reads TGTGCCAGTAGTATACGAGGAGGGGGGAACACTGAAGCTTTCTTT.

This chain links TRBV30 with TRBJ1-2; the D gene is possibly TRBD1 (5 bases). Looked up from germline, CDR1 is GTSNPN and CDR2 is SVGIG (reference sequence). The CDR3 extends over 13 amino acids. V was pared by 2 bases and J by 4 bases, with 11 bases between. This CDR3 is CAWSIARAYGYTF. The CDR3 DNA sequence: TGTGCCTGGAGTATAGCCAGGGCCTATGGCTACACCTTC. Using reference TRBV30 and TRBJ1-2 for the parts outside the CDR3, the full variable domain is SQTIHQWPATLVQPVGSPLSLECTVEGTSNPNLYWYRQAAGRGLQLLFYSVGIGQISSEVPQNLSASRPQDRQFILSSKKLLLSDSGFYLCAWSIARAYGYTFGSGTRLTVV.

The chain recombines TRBV9 with TRBJ2-7, with 8 bases lining up with TRBD2. Losses at the gene ends were 4 bases for V and 6 bases for J; bases not matched to a gene: 3. This CDR3 has 12 amino acids. Germline CDR1 and CDR2: SGDLS and YYNGEE. The CDR3 loop is CASSTAGGEQYF. Written as DNA, the CDR3 is TGTGCCAGCAGCACGGCGGGGGGCGAGCAGTACTTC.

CDR3 in DNA: TGTGCCAGCTCACTTAACAGGGGACCTATGAACACTGAAGCTTTCTTT. This codes for CASSLNRGPMNTEAFF. J is TRBJ1-1 and V is TRBV18; 7 positions match TRBD1. J lost 0 bases, V lost 4 bases, and 8 bases had no gene match. Per germline, CDR1 KGHSH and CDR2 LQKENI. The CDR3 consists of 16 residues.

As DNA, the CDR3 is TGTGCCAGCAGTTACTCGTGGGACAACGGTCGGGGCTACACCTTC. Amino acids: CASSYSWDNGRGYTF. The chain has TRBV6-5 and TRBJ1-2; possibly TRBD1 for D (6 bases). From germline, CDR1 is MNHEY and CDR2 SVGAGI. Trimming stripped 0 bases from V and 8 bases from J, with 16 bases between. This CDR3 spans 15 amino acids.

The CDR3: CATQGRATNEKLFF. In nucleotides, the CDR3 is TGCGCCACCCAGGGCCGTGCAACTAATGAAAAACTGTTTTTT. The V call is TRBV23-1, the J call TRBJ1-4; a possible D gene is TRBD1 (5 bases). TRBV23-1 falls under the ORF class, with uncertain function. Trimming left V 10 bases short and J 0 bases short, with 12 bases between. The CDR3 spans 14 residues.

J is TRBJ2-1 and V is TRBV19; D ambiguous. Germline V gene sequence: CDR1 LNHDA, CDR2 SQIVND (reference sequence). The CDR3 runs to 14 residues. Trimming pared 5 bases from V and 5 bases from J, leaving 13 bases between. CDR3 loop: CASSDLPRHNEQFF. CDR3 nucleotide sequence: TGTGCCAGTAGTGACCTGCCTAGACACAATGAGCAGTTCTTC.

J is TRBJ2-7 and V is TRBV19, with D perhaps given as TRBD1 or TRBD2 (6 bases each). The V gene's germline CDR1 is LNHDA and CDR2 SQIVND (reference sequence). There are 15 residues in the CDR3. V was clipped by 5 bases and J by 2 bases, with 16 bases between them. The DNA of the CDR3 is TGTGCCAGTAGTGCTGCGGGACATAAGACCTACGAGCAGTACTTC. Translating gives CASSAAGHKTYEQYF.

The chain links TRBV20-1 to TRBJ2-1, with 8 positions matching TRBD2. The CDR3 contains 11 residues. Germline V gives CDR1 DFQATT, CDR2 SNEGSKA (reference sequence). Trimming cost V 5 bases and J 12 bases; bases outside gene matches: 6. The CDR3 DNA is TGCAGTGCTTCCCGGGGGGGGTGGCAGTTCTTC. This gives the protein CSASRGGWQFF.